The clone carrying this TCR beta chain came up a few times. Its antigen is currently unknown. The PCR ran on 60 Vbeta and 13 Jbeta primers. The authors' processing: In a later analysis, some 80 million unique TCR beta chains included roughly 11 million shared by two or more donors. The assay was immunoSEQ multiplex PCR, and TCRdb's table has in-frame clones only and misses some. V and J calls and clone size are given by that table; D and trimming were obtained from the DNA. The table has about 140,000 clones, roughly 85% seen once. V gave up 5 bases and J gave up 0 bases, with 11 bases separating them. The CDR3 is made up of 15 amino acids. The germline gives CDR1 MNHEY, CDR2 SMNVEV (reference sequence). The sample belongs to a study of cytomegalovirus exposure and HLA in healthy donors. The overall study: Among the approximately 420 donors who were genotyped, about 84% fell in the genetic ancestry cluster that is associated with self-reported Caucasian donors. The study, taken as a whole, reports: Overall, roughly 170 TCR beta chains were annotated as cytomegalovirus-associated. There were reportedly fewer N-insertions in an Asian-associated ancestry cluster than the approximately 670-donor mean, in a later analysis.

Source material: PBMCs. This chain connects TRBV27 to TRBJ1-5; unclear D gene. The clonotype originates from a man aged 40-55 years in good health and CMV-seropositive. The CDR3 spells CASSPGIFSNQPQHF. The DNA for the CDR3 is TGTGCCAGCAGTCCCGGGATTTTTAGCAATCAGCCCCAGCATTTT.